This TCR beta chain was captured by sequencing in a study of neurological immune-mediated disorders. With 10-nucleotide random UMIs included, cDNA was synthesized by 5'RACE. TCRdb reprocessed the 5' RACE reads with MiXCR, giving one entry per CDR3 protein. The data show tens of thousands of distinct CDR3 sequences, around 6.8% seen once. This clonotype appeared many times. What was sequenced was PBMCs. The source of this sequence is a woman between 40 and 50 years old in good health.

The CDR3 loop reads CASSSGTGGAWETQYF. CDR3 nucleotides: TGTGCCAGCAGTTCCGGGACAGGGGGCGCGTGGGAGACCCAGTACTTC. This sequence joins TRBV9 and TRBJ2-5; 12 bases are shared with TRBD1. CDR1 and CDR2 (germline): SGDLS, YYNGEE. This CDR3 is 16 amino acids long. The V gene end was trimmed by 5 bases and the J gene end by 5 bases; junction bases not matched to a gene: 10.